This T cell receptor beta chain was profiled in a study of blood T cells in healthy people across ages. Findings and caveats of the study: PBMCs were not sorted, which prevented a conclusive comparison of naive versus antigen-experienced cells. Greater diversity and more naive CD4+ cells were seen in long-lived donors than in aged donors.

A second about 7 to 12 cycle PCR used barcoded and J-beta primers. Each cDNA molecule, via a template-switch adaptor with 12 random nucleotides, was tagged. TCRdb itself ran the 5' RACE reads through MiXCR, one entry per CDR3 protein. Among fewer than 800,000 distinct CDR3 sequences, 45% to 50% were seen once, and the ten largest hold under 35%. On this clonotype itself: Its antigen remains unidentified.

The sample comprised blood. The clonotype was recovered from a woman aged 55-70 years in good health.

The DNA of the CDR3 is TGCAGTGCAAGACTCGTTCCCACTGAAGCTTTCTTT. It yields the protein CSARLVPTEAFF. V gene TRBV20-1 combines with J gene TRBJ1-1; D is uncertain. The CDR3 consists of 12 residues. V was trimmed by 6 bases and J by 4 bases, leaving 12 bases between them. CDR1 and CDR2 (germline): DFQATT, SNEGSKA (reference sequence).